This TCR beta chain was recovered during a study of cytomegalovirus exposure and HLA in healthy donors (TCRdb year 2017). A note on the overall study: An earlier analysis of roughly 630 of the donors reported about 290 Gb of sequence data and roughly 110 million unique TCR beta sequences from 150 million to 200 million T cells. The later analysis used no new phenotypic data to find candidate immune exposures, relying instead on TCR beta sequences and their occurrence across donors. A later genetic analysis used genome-wide SNP genotypes for about 60% of the roughly 700 donors, treating that subset as a discovery cohort. Of the approximately 400 genotyped donors, 81% were placed in the genetic ancestry cluster associated with self-reported Caucasian donors. In addition to the first cohort of hundreds of subjects, a separate validation cohort of 100 to 150 different subjects was used. Using immunosequencing, the study profiled T cell repertoires from 500 to 800 subjects and related those repertoires to cytomegalovirus serostatus. HLA typing included class I and class II loci at four-digit resolution. An early release covering about 600 HLA-typed donors comprised around 300 gigabases of sequencing data and some 79 million unique TCR sequences. Donor age, sex, ethnicity and CMV serostatus were collected together with the repertoire data. The study aimed to test whether signatures of past pathogen exposure could be identified by cataloging public T cell receptors. Among a few hundred genotyped donors of the cohort, an average of about 240,000 unique TCR beta nucleotide sequences were sequenced per donor, 15% to 20% of them non-productive. Roughly 5 DR-DQ haplotypes were handled as single units for association and clustering because linkage in the cohort was strong. Typing coverage differed by locus: A, B, C, DRB1 and DQB1 were typed in roughly 629-630 donors, DQA1 in about 510, DPA1 in 600 to 610, and DPB1 in roughly 450. To decide whether each TCR beta V gene segment behaved as functional or pseudogenic, an earlier analysis of fewer than 750 of the donors relied on high-throughput TCR beta sequencing. Every discovery cohort repertoire had been produced on one sequencing platform. In a later analysis, previously published TCR beta repertoires from 600 to 850 donors were re-analyzed and high-resolution HLA genotyping was added so that TCR occurrence patterns could be studied. To predict cytomegalovirus infection status, the study brought together high-throughput TCR immunosequencing, statistical association of individual TCRs with disease status, and machine learning.

This clone was counted a few times. It lacks a known antigen. No per-base quality is available; no much larger clone lies one base away. The receptor library was made with the immunoSEQ multiplex PCR assay. For the multiplex PCR, a mixture combining 60 forward primers for TCR Vbeta segments and 13 reverse primers for TCR Jbeta segments was used. A multiplex PCR assay on genomic DNA amplified the CDR3 region of rearranged TCR beta genes. Amplified TCR beta libraries were sequenced as 87-base-pair reads on the Illumina HiSeq System. The authors processed their data as follows. A later analysis tallied roughly 78 million unique TCR beta chains across the 650 to 750 repertoires, and approximately 12 million of those chains were shared by two or more donors. To remove PCR and sequencing errors, raw reads were error-corrected and collapsed into unique sequences using a nearest-neighbor algorithm that merged closely related sequences. V, D and J gene segments were assigned by aligning CDR3 sequences to IMGT reference sequences. For a sequence to be retained, at least a six-nucleotide match to both a V gene segment and a J gene segment was required. Rearrangements were classified as productive when the CDR3 lacked stop codons and remained in frame with V and J, and all other rearrangements were classified as non-productive. CDR3 was defined by IMGT convention, running from the second conserved V-encoded cysteine to the conserved J-encoded phenylalanine. Sequences without an unambiguous match to a single V gene segment were excluded from the earlier analysis of about 600 of the donors. An earlier analysis of a few hundred of the donors classified V segments as functional when productive rearrangements were above 56.7% and as segregating when the standard deviation between donors was above 5%. To diagnose cytomegalovirus status from the catalog of TCR beta chain sequences, a statistical classification framework was built. In a later analysis, TCR nucleotide sequences were compared against IMGT/GENE-DB human TR gene sequences so that V and J genes could be assigned. Using the TCRdist pipeline, a later analysis assigned CDR3 sequences along with most-parsimonious VDJ recombination scenarios. In a later analysis, every TCR beta chain was defined by the combination of its CDR3 amino acid sequence and its V-gene family, and reads without a unique V-gene family were dropped. In a later analysis, approximately 590 highly shared, low-generation-probability nucleotide sequences were removed to address suspected cross-contamination and a sequencing artifact. In a later analysis, a clonal expansion index was calculated for each public chain from normalized within-repertoire ranks of inferred template counts. In a later analysis, generation probabilities were computed with a VDJ recombination model fitted to out-of-frame rearrangements, and the resulting probabilities were checked against IGoR. In a later analysis, hypergeometric tests were used to score TCR-TCR, TCR-HLA and TCR-CMV co-occurrence, with a repertoire-size bias correction applied to TCR pairs. False discovery rates were estimated in a later analysis by permuting HLA or CMV assignments 20 times. In a later analysis, co-occurring TCRs were grouped with DBSCAN, and TCRdist sequence similarity was added when clustering was performed within HLA-allele-positive subsets. Repertoires with fewer than 30,000 or more than 120,000 public chains were left out of co-occurrence clustering, as were about 5 repertoires with anomalous nucleotide sharing. Drawn from immuneACCESS, this table holds only the in-frame rearrangements with V and J called that TCRdb kept. Clones are partly lost; checked studies trace under half to an unresolved V gene and leave the rest unexplained. The V and J calls and clone size come from that table; D and trimming were worked out from the DNA. Within this sample are 120,000 or so clones, with approximately 10% of them counted one time only. Around 4.6% of the sample is held by the ten biggest clonotypes.

What the research found in general, with its limitations: According to a later analysis, TCR association rates differed among HLA loci, with DRB1 alleles showing the most associated TCRs and HLA-C alleles showing the fewest. CMV serostatus was the only immune exposure information available for the cohort. An association between a missense DCLRE1C variant and V-gene and J-gene trimming of TCR beta chains was found in a later genetic analysis and replicated in an independent cohort. A group of highly shared sequence variants was considered likely to be a technical artifact of the sequencing pipeline. Because HLA typing was unavailable for some donors at each locus, only the typed subset was used in association tests. A later genetic analysis reported fewer N-insertions in productive TCRs among donors in an Asian-associated ancestry cluster than the approximately 700-donor mean. A few of the identified cytomegalovirus-associated TCR beta chains were confirmed in vitro to be specific for cytomegalovirus antigens. In an earlier analysis of more than 500 of the donors, most TCR beta V segments appeared in productive rearrangements about 90% or about 30% of the time, broadly matching IMGT annotations. It was suggested by the authors that the approach could potentially be generalized to other disease states and immunological phenotypes. A later analysis reported that several top co-occurrence clusters appeared linked to parvovirus B19, influenza, CMV and Epstein-Barr virus. Correlated functional status among segregating V segments might reflect linkage disequilibrium, but an unknown experimental factor could not be ruled out. The classifier was reported to diagnose cytomegalovirus status with high specificity and sensitivity in both the original cohort and the validation cohort. Roughly uniform sequencing depth across donors was assumed in presence/absence analyses, although this assumption may not hold. The earlier analysis of approximately 560 of the donors excluded around 17 rarely observed V segments, including chromosome 9 orphons, because counts were too low. A later analysis found that most CMV-associated TCR beta chains appeared HLA-restricted, with HLA associations seemingly driven largely by CMV exposure. When HLA alleles, especially DR and DQ, strongly co-occurred, attributing TCR associations to individual alleles was difficult. The study listed 164 TCR beta chains as associated with cytomegalovirus. A later analysis associated about 17,000 TCR beta sequences with specific HLA alleles at a false discovery rate of 0.05. Across donors, most TCR sequences were observed very rarely, whereas some public TCRs were present in many individuals. A further reported finding was that TCR beta sequences accurately predicted the HLA-A and HLA-B alleles for most subjects in the first cohort. A later analysis found that HLA-associated TCR beta chains were more clonally expanded and had lower generation probabilities than equally common non-associated chains. Some IMGT-functional V segments, including TRBV6-2 and TRBV6-3, could not be told apart with the 87-base-pair reads, so those segments were excluded. In this cohort, only TCR beta chains were sequenced, and detectable features were limited by the absence of alpha or paired-chain data.

The cohort comprised under 700 healthy bone marrow donors. At the time of sampling, every cohort member was nominally healthy, though immune exposures that went unrecorded were likely present. The donor was CMV seropositive and belonged to the group of 250 to 300 seropositive cohort members. A peripheral blood sample was provided by each donor, and peripheral blood mononuclear cells were used for TCR beta sequencing. Genomic DNA was extracted from the blood cell samples with the Qiagen DNeasy Blood Extraction Kit. Trimming at the junction amounts to 6 bases on V and 0 bases on J, and the germline ends lie 14 bases apart. CDR1 and CDR2 were assigned from the germline V gene as SGDLS and YYNGEE. The CDR3 numbers 15 residues from cysteine through phenylalanine. Only the CDR3 DNA stays, 45 bases, in frame from base 1.

Sequenced material: PBMCs. The clonotype comes from a woman aged 18-29 years in good health and CMV-seropositive. The chain joins TRBV9 to TRBJ2-3; the D gene assignment is ambiguous. CDR3 loop: CASTRWATSTDTQYF. The nucleotides are TGTGCCAGCACCAGATGGGCTACTAGCACAGATACGCAGTATTTT.